One T cell receptor beta chain is described in this entry. The antigen is unknown. The data were obtained in a study of glioma-infiltrating T cells. The iRepertoire nested amplicon-rescue multiplex PCR amplified TCR alpha and beta CDR3s from RNA. Tissue mRNA or PBMC total RNA, about 95-450 ng, went into one-step reverse transcription and amplification. TCRdb processed the multiplex PCR reads anew with MiXCR; each CDR3 protein has one entry. The sample includes fewer than 55,000 distinct CDR3 sequences, under 25% of them seen just once. The CDR3 extends over 15 amino acids. The germline CDR1 and CDR2 sequences are MDHEN and SYDVKM. General observations from the study: Tissue-blood divergence was below expectation in non-neoplastic patients, above in gliomas. Only very few CDR3 sequences appeared in both tissue and blood.

Sequenced sample: glioma tissue, nonneoplastic brain tissue, or PBMCs (not recorded which). The V call is TRBV28, the J call TRBJ2-5; 12 positions agree with TRBD2. This receptor was obtained from a human donor with low-grade glioma or glioblastoma, undergoing nonglioma brain surgery, or in good health (not recorded which). The CDR3 nucleotides are TGTGTTAGCAGGAAACTAGCGGGGGGCCGGGAGACCCAGTACTTC. It is translated as CVSRKLAGGRETQYF.